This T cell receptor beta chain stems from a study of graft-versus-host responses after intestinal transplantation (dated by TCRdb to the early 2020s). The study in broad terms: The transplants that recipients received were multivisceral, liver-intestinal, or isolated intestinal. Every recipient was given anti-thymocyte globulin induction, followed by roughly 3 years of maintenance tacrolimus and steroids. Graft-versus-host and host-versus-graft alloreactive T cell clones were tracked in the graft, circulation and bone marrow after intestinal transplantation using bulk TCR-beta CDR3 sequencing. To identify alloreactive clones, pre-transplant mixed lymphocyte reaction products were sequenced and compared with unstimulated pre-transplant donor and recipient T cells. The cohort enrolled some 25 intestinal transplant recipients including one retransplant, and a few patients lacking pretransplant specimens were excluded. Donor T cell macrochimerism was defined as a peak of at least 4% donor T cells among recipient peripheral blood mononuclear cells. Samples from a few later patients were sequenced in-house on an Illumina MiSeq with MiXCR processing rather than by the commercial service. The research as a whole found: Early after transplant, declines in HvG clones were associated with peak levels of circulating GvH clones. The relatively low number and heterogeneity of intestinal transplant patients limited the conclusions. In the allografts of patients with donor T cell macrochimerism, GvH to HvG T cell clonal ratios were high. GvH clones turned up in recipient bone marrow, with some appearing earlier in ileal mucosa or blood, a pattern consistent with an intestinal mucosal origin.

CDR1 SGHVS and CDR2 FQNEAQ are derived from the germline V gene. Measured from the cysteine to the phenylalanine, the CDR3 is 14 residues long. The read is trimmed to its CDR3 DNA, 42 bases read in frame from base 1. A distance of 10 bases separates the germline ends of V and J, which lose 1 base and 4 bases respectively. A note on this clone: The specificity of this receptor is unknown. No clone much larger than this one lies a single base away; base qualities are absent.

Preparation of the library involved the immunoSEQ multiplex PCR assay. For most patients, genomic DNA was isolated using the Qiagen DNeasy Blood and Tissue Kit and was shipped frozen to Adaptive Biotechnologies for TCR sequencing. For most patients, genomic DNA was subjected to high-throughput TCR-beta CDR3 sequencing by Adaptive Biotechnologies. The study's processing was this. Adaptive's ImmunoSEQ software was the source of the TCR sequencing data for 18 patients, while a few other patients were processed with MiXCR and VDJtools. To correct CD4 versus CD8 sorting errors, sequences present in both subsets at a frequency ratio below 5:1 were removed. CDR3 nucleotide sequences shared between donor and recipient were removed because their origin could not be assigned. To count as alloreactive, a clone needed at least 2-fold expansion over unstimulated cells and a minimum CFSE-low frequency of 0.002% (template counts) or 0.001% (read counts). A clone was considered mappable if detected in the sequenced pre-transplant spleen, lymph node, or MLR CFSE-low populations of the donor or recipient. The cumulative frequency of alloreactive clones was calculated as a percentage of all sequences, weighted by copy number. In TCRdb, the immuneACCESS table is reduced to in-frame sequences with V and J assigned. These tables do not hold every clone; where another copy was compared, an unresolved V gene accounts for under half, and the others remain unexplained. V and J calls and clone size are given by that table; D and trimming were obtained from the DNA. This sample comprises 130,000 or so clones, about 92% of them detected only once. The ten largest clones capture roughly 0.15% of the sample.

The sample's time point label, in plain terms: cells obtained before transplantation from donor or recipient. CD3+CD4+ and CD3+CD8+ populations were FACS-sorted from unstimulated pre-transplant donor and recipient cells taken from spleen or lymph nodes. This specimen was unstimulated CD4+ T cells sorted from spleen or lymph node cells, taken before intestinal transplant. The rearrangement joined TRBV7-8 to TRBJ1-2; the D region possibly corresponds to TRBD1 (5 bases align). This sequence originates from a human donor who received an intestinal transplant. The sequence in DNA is TGTGCCAGCAGCTTAGTCGGCAGGGCCTATGGCTACACCTTC. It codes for CASSLVGRAYGYTF.